This T cell receptor beta chain comes out of a study of cytomegalovirus exposure and HLA in healthy donors. Study context: In an earlier analysis, approximately 120 million unique TCR beta sequences were found from approximately 170 million T cells. General study results and limits: In a later analysis, a missense DCLRE1C variant was linked to TCR beta V- and J-gene trimming. Apparent HLA restriction characterized most CMV-associated TCR beta chains in a later analysis.

The V gene lost 3 bases and the J gene lost 9 bases, with 15 bases spanning the gap. CDR1 and CDR2 (germline): LNHDA, SQIVND (reference sequence). This CDR3 spans 13 amino acids. A word on this clone: Its cognate antigen is unknown.

In the PCR, 60 Vbeta and 13 Jbeta primers were used. Original processing notes: Later, roughly 77 million unique TCR beta chains were counted in an analysis, and roughly 11 million of them were shared. The method was immunoSEQ multiplex PCR; TCRdb's version includes in-frame clones alone and lacks a portion of them. The DNA gave D and trimming, while V, J and clone size come from that table. Of more than 110,000 clones listed, roughly 9.8% are singletons. The rearrangement uses TRBV19 and TRBJ2-7; a possible D gene is TRBD1 (5 bases). This receptor was identified in a man aged 45 to 65 in good health and CMV-seronegative. Sequencing input: PBMCs. In DNA, the CDR3 is TGTGCCAGTAGTATCCCAGGGTCATCCGGGCAGTACTTC. Translation: CASSIPGSSGQYF.